The 8 T cell receptor beta chains below were found in one sample sequenced in a study of Graves' ophthalmopathy and Graves' hyperthyroidism. The study amplified TCR beta CDR3 regions using RNA transcripts. The library came from an HTBI-primed first-round RT-PCR and a second-round multiplex PCR. One entry per CDR3 protein, called by TCRdb with MiXCR from the multiplex PCR reads. In the table there are about 1.1 million distinct CDR3 sequences, about two fifths of which are singletons. The sample taken for sequencing was peripheral blood or thyroid tissue (not recorded which). The origin of the receptors is an adult man with Graves' hyperthyroidism.

This clonotype was detected a few times. This chain uses TRBV12-3 or TRBV12-4 with TRBJ1-5; a weak D match, TRBD1 (5 bases). This CDR3 is 18 amino acids long. V was clipped by 7 bases and J by 0 bases, with 22 bases between them. The CDR3 loop is CASIMHGGITYSNQPQHF. CDR3 nucleotide sequence: TGTGCCAGCATAATGCACGGGGGGATAACCTATAGCAATCAGCCCCAGCATTTT.

J is TRBJ2-7 and V is TRBV10-2; 9 bases agree with TRBD2. Germline CDR1 and CDR2: WSHSY and SAAADI. This CDR3 has 15 residues. V shed 4 bases and J 0 bases; nucleotides not matched to a gene: 4. CDR3 residues: CASSAGLAPSYEQYF. The CDR3 DNA reads as TGCGCCAGCAGTGCCGGACTAGCGCCCTCCTACGAGCAGTACTTC.

A note on this clonotype: A much more abundant neighbour one base away suggests this may be a read error. The CDR3 reads CASSQGNSGNIIYF. CDR3 DNA: TGTGCCAGCAGCCAAGGGAACTCTGGAAACATCATATATTTT. The J gene is TRBJ1-3, the V gene TRBV7-2; D gene unclear. CDR3 length: 14 amino acids. In germline, CDR1 is SGHTA, CDR2 FQGNSA.

The V call is TRBV20-1, the J call TRBJ1-4; 9 bases align to TRBD1. J lost 8 bases, V lost 5 bases, and 9 bases had no gene match. The length of the CDR3 is 14 residues. From germline, CDR1 is DFQATT and CDR2 SNEGSKA (reference sequence). CDR3 DNA sequence: TGCAGTGCTTCCGGGACAGGGCTTGAAGAAAAACTGTTTTTT. It translates to CSASGTGLEEKLFF.

This clonotype showed up many times. This chain links TRBV5-1 with TRBJ1-1, with 9 bases that match TRBD1. CDR1 and CDR2 (germline): SGHRS, YFSETQ. Trimming cost V 4 bases and J 13 bases; bases outside gene matches: 11. CDR3 size: 13 residues. For the CDR3, the DNA is TGCGCCAGCAGCCCCGGGACAGGGTCTGTGGGTTTCTTT. Translating gives CASSPGTGSVGFF. Filled out from reference TRBV5-1 and TRBJ1-1, the complete variable domain reads KAGVTQTPRYLIKTRGQQVTLSCSPISGHRSVSWYQQTPGQGLQFLFEYFSETQRNKGNFPGRFSGRQFSNSRSEMNVSTLELGDSALYLCASSPGTGSVGFFGQGTRLTVV.

V gene TRBV10-3 combines with J gene TRBJ2-7, with 9 bases lining up with TRBD1. The CDR3 is made up of 14 amino acids. Germline loops: CDR1 ENHRY, CDR2 SYGVKD. The trim removed 8 bases at V and 2 bases at J, leaving 7 bases unmatched. CDR3 loop: CAIGGRDRAYEQYF. Here the CDR3 DNA reads TGTGCCATCGGAGGGAGGGACAGGGCCTACGAGCAGTACTTC.

In this sample, this clonotype turned up once. V usage is TRBV2 and J usage is TRBJ2-7; possibly TRBD2 for D (6 bases). The CDR3 sequence is 15 residues long. CDR1 and CDR2 (germline): SNHLY, FYNNEI. V lost 4 bases and J 6 bases, leaving 19 bases between the germline ends. CDR3 residues: CASSGERLVGVEQYF. The DNA for the CDR3 is TGTGCCAGCAGTGGGGAAAGACTAGTCGGGGTCGAGCAGTACTTC. Combining the CDR3 with reference TRBV2 and TRBJ2-7 gives the whole variable domain EPEVTQTPSHQVTQMGQEVILRCVPISNHLYFYWYRQILGQKVEFLVSFYNNEISEKSEIFDDQFSVERPDGSNFTLKIRSTKLEDSAMYFCASSGERLVGVEQYFGPGTRLTVT.

The sample holds many counts of this clonotype. The rearrangement joins TRBV10-3 to TRBJ1-4; a weak D match, TRBD1 (6 bases). Germline values: CDR1 ENHRY, CDR2 SYGVKD. V was cut by 11 bases and J by 5 bases, with 12 bases left in between. This CDR3 spans 12 amino acids. CDR3 region: CASRDNNEKLFF. The DNA for the CDR3 is TGTGCCTCCAGGGACAACAATGAAAAACTGTTTTTT.